This is a list of T cell receptor beta chains from one sample in a study of blood T cell repertoires in COVID-19. Sequencing was performed with immunoSEQ multiplex PCR; in TCRdb, only in-frame clones are kept and a portion is missing. The sample lists 80,000 to 100,000 clones, 90% to 95% occurring once. Sequenced sample: peripheral blood. These receptors all stem from a human donor with active COVID-19. The donor label of this sample is uncertain. CDR3s include the opening cysteine and the closing phenylalanine or tryptophan. The D gene is left open where the match is weak. Some rows mark clone size as missing; the rest say once, few, many or name a class of expanded clone.

cdr3_aa	cdr3_nt	v_call	j_call	d_call	clone_size
CASSLPGQGLETQYF	TGTGCCAGCAGCTTACCGGGACAGGGGTTGGAGACCCAGTACTTC	TRBV5-6	TRBJ2-5	TRBD1	.
CASSDSGLAETDTQYF	TGTGCCAGCAGTGACTCGGGACTAGCGGAAACAGATACGCAGTATTTT	TRBV6-4	TRBJ2-3	TRBD2	.
CASSTGRTFRDTEAFF	TGTGCCAGTAGTACCGGTAGGACTTTTAGGGACACTGAAGCTTTCTTT	TRBV19	TRBJ1-1	.	.
CASSIGGSLRSQGYTF	TGTGCCAGTAGTATAGGAGGGTCCCTCAGAAGCCAGGGCTACACCTTC	TRBV19	TRBJ1-2	.	.
CASSSRYNSPNYGYTF	TGTGCCAGCAGCTCCCGTTATAACTCCCCAAACTATGGCTACACCTTC	TRBV7-9	TRBJ1-2	.	.
CASSLTQGGNSPLHF	TGTGCCAGCAGCTTGACTCAGGGTGGAAATTCACCCCTCCACTTT	TRBV5-4	TRBJ1-6	.	.
CASSSLTGAYEQYF	TGTGCCAGCAGTTCCCTGACAGGGGCCTACGAGCAGTACTTC	TRBV3-1/TRBV3-2	TRBJ2-7	TRBD1	.
CASSWGRRANNSPLHF	TGTGCCAGCAGTTGGGGGCGCCGGGCAAATAATTCACCCCTCCACTTT	TRBV6-5	TRBJ1-6	.	.
CASRRQGVYEQYF	TGTGCCAGCAGAAGACAGGGAGTCTACGAGCAGTACTTC	TRBV25-1	TRBJ2-7	TRBD1	once
CASSESGGTGELFF	TGTGCCAGCAGTGAGTCAGGAGGGACCGGGGAGCTGTTTTTT	TRBV6-4	TRBJ2-2	.	.
CASSPVQDRYYEQYF	TGTGCCAGCTCACCGGTACAGGACAGATACTACGAGCAGTACTTC	TRBV18	TRBJ2-7	.	.
CASSLSGVGQPQHF	TGCGCCAGCAGCCTATCAGGGGTTGGTCAGCCCCAGCATTTT	TRBV4-1	TRBJ1-5	.	.
CASSLLSLGTGHHEQYF	TGTGCCAGCAGCTTGTTGAGTCTTGGGACAGGGCACCACGAGCAGTACTTC	TRBV5-6	TRBJ2-7	TRBD1	.
CASSASAGLNTEAFF	TGTGCCAGTAGTGCGTCCGCCGGGTTGAACACTGAAGCTTTCTTT	TRBV19	TRBJ1-1	.	.
CASSVQGSNEKLFF	TGCGCCAGCAGCGTACAGGGATCTAATGAAAAACTGTTTTTT	TRBV5-1	TRBJ1-4	.	.
CASLPGTANTGELFF	TGTGCCAGCCTCCCCGGGACAGCCAACACCGGGGAGCTGTTTTTT	TRBV19	TRBJ2-2	TRBD1	.
CASSPTRQGISYEQYF	TGCGCCAGCAGCCCTACGCGACAGGGCATTTCCTACGAGCAGTACTTC	TRBV5-1	TRBJ2-7	TRBD1	.
CASSQLLRACCEKLFF	TGCGCCAGCAGTCAATTACTCAGGGCCTGTTGCGAAAAACTGTTTTTT	TRBV23-1	TRBJ1-4	.	.
CASSLGGTVTYEQYF	TGTGCCAGCAGCCTCGGCGGGACAGTAACCTACGAGCAGTACTTC	TRBV11-3	TRBJ2-7	.	.
CASSEDSRETQYF	TGTGCCAGCAGTGAAGACAGCAGGGAGACCCAGTACTTC	TRBV6-1	TRBJ2-5	.	.
CASRLRVKGNRIYGYTF	TGTGCAAGTCGCTTAAGGGTTAAAGGCAACAGGATATATGGCTACACCTTC	TRBV12-2	TRBJ1-2	.	.
CASGLGQGQETQYF	TGTGCTAGTGGTCTAGGACAGGGCCAAGAGACCCAGTACTTC	TRBV12-5	TRBJ2-5	TRBD1	.
CATSDYPRGPYEQYF	TGTGCCACCAGTGATTATCCCCGGGGTCCCTACGAGCAGTACTTC	TRBV24-1	TRBJ2-7	.	few
CASSLGSSSYEQYF	TGCGCCAGCAGCTTGGGTTCCAGCTCCTACGAGCAGTACTTC	TRBV5-1	TRBJ2-7	.	once
CASSSSGASVYEQYF	TGCGCCAGCAGCTCTAGCGGAGCCTCGGTTTACGAGCAGTACTTC	TRBV5-1	TRBJ2-7	TRBD2	.
CASSRPPGTGLQETQYF	TGTGCCAGCAGCCGGCCCCCAGGGACAGGCCTCCAAGAGACCCAGTACTTC	TRBV7-6	TRBJ2-5	TRBD1	.
CSVGGQSYGYTF	TGCAGCGTTGGAGGACAGTCCTATGGCTACACCTTC	TRBV29-1	TRBJ1-2	.	.